The source of this TCR beta chain is a study of T cells in Graves' hyperthyroidism and ophthalmopathy (dated by TCRdb to the late 2010s). Study-wide context: Peripheral blood was collected at initial diagnosis, before any treatment. A discovery cohort of roughly 100 patients, roughly 45 with Graves' ophthalmopathy and approximately 55 with stable Graves' hyperthyroidism, was used to find distinguishing TCR V-J signatures. An independent validation cohort of under 20 hyperthyroidism patients and about 15 patients who later progressed to ophthalmopathy tested prospective prediction of ophthalmopathy. The approximately 98 discovery patients were randomly divided into training and test sets at a 7:3 ratio. Thyroid tissue and blood T-cell repertoires from several Graves' hyperthyroidism patients were also compared in the study. After sampling, hyperthyroidism patients received methimazole starting at 30 mg daily, and ophthalmopathy patients received high-dose intravenous methylprednisolone. The paper reports TCR Vbeta CDR3 sequencing of some 140 peripheral blood samples: 43 ophthalmopathy, fewer than 80 hyperthyroidism and around 17 progressor patients. Broad study findings and their caveats: Most expanded thyroid clonotypes (frequency above 0.001) were also found in blood, which suggests that blood repertoires may mirror thyroid immune responses. No statistical method was used to fix the sample size in advance, and group allocation was not hidden from the investigators. A 13 V-J signature model separated ophthalmopathy from stable hyperthyroidism, with 87.88% sensitivity and 81% to 82% specificity in cross-validation and 80%/75% in testing. In validation, progression to ophthalmopathy was predicted by the model with 65% to 71% sensitivity and roughly 72% specificity, a median of 6.5 months before onset.

In the germline V gene (reference sequence), CDR1 corresponds to SEHNR and CDR2 to FQNEAQ. V loses 6 bases of germline sequence and J loses 3 bases, and the interval between the two ends is 12 bases. The CDR3 starts with the cysteine, ends with the phenylalanine, and has 13 residues. The DNA shown is the 39-base CDR3, in frame from base 1. A patient counted as having stable Graves' hyperthyroidism if no progression to ophthalmopathy occurred over 18 months of follow-up. Hyperthyroidism patients were aged 18 to 65 years and newly diagnosed, with disease duration of less than 2 months. Exclusion was applied to patients with uncontrolled infections, other autoimmune diseases, pregnancy or lactation. Diagnoses relied on clinical symptoms, serum thyroxine and TRAb, thyroid ultrasound and orbital computed tomography. Ficoll-Paque density gradient centrifugation was used to isolate PBMCs from around 9.1 ml of fresh peripheral blood. Trizol reagent was used to extract total RNA, and RNA quality was then checked on an Agilent 2100 Bioanalyzer.

The TCR beta CDR3 regions were amplified from RNA transcripts. A first-round RT-PCR of the TCR CDR3 used the HTBI primer set with the Qiagen OneStep RT-PCR kit. Libraries were constructed in a second round of multiplex PCR, after which size selection and purification were performed. Paired-end sequencing of the libraries was performed with 100 bp reads on an Illumina HiSeq2000. The study's processing was this. Raw data were processed with SOAPnuke, discarding reads with adapters, uncalled bases, mean Phred below 15, or no exact constant-primer or identifier match. COPE v1.2.5 was used to merge high-quality paired reads, and clonotypes were defined as unique nucleotide sequences. MiTCR v1.1 was used to align clonotypes to the IMGT TRBV, TRBD and TRBJ reference segments. Only V-J combinations with frequency above 0.0001, covering about 99% of repertoires, were analysed. The TCS score was defined as the ratio of F50 (clonal expansion) to E x V (chaos), calculated using BLOSUM62-based TCRdist between CDR3 peptides within each V-J. Welch's t-statistics and random forest reduced around 510 V-J features to 10 to 15, which were used in a naive Bayes classifier (R e1071). Thyroid-blood repertoire similarity was quantified with the Morisita-Horn index. TCRdb trimmed public reads at Q25 via fastp, called clones via MiXCR and kept in-frame beta chains. Each entry is one CDR3 protein sequence, shown with its most common DNA and genes. TCRdb, not the authors, supplied the V and J calls. The sample has 800,000 or so distinct CDR3 sequences on record, 35% to 45% of them singletons. The ten largest make up 8.9% of the sample.

This clonotype has a handful of counts. What antigen it recognizes has not been identified. The record has no base qualities; no much larger clone is one base away. This receptor chain uses TRBV7-9 and TRBJ2-7; the D segment could be TRBD1, given 6 matching bases. The TCR sequence derives from a young man with Graves' hyperthyroidism. The source material was blood. The DNA reads as follows: TGTGCCAGCAGGGGAAGGGGGATCTACGAGCAGTACTTC. It translates to CASRGRGIYEQYF.